Reported below is one T cell receptor beta chain. Its antigen is currently unknown. The data belong to a study of T cell responses to AZD1222 COVID-19 vaccine. Only in-frame clones appear in the TCRdb table, and some are missing; sequencing was by immunoSEQ multiplex PCR. The profile covers 120,000 or so clones, with around nine tenths appearing a single time and 7.1% taken by the ten largest. Second-dose schedules of about 4 or about 12 weeks were combined. Overall study findings and caveats: CD4 TCRs associated with vaccination spanned spike, dominating at 160-218 and 743-854. Donors were mostly white British, more females; clonal diversity possibly underestimated. Spike-specific TCR breadth and depth grew following two AZD1222 doses.

Germline CDR1 WNHNN, CDR2 SYGVQD (reference sequence). This CDR3 contains 13 residues. Deletions cut 2 bases from V and 5 bases from J, with 8 bases between. This sequence originates from an adult who received the AZD1222 COVID-19 vaccine. J is TRBJ2-3 and V is TRBV10-1; no clear D. The sample in question was peripheral blood, obtained 28 days after the second AZD1222 dose. CDR3: CASSEGPGDTQYF. The CDR3 DNA reads as TGCGCCAGCAGTGAGGGTCCCGGAGATACGCAGTATTTT.